This T cell receptor (beta chain) was captured in a study of CD8+CD57+ T cells in acquired aplastic anemia. The overall study: Sorted CD4+ plus CD8+ cells gave DNA averaging 3.2 ug.

Germline values: CDR1 MNHEY, CDR2 SMNVEV (reference sequence). V lost 2 bases and J lost 1, with 9 bases in between. This CDR3 contains 14 residues. Genomic DNA templated the TCR beta VDJ and CDR3 profiling. TCRdb itself ran the reads through MiXCR, one entry per CDR3 protein. Of fewer than 250,000 distinct CDR3 sequences in the sample, more than 45% are singletons; the top ten hold about 8.3%. Flow cytometry had shown expanded CD8+CD57+ cells in the patients chosen for sequencing. This clonotype was detected only a few times. The receptor's source is a human donor with aplastic anemia. The chain carries TRBV27 and TRBJ2-7, with D possibly being TRBD2 (6 bases). Sequences were obtained from sorted CD4+, CD8+, or CD8+CD57+ T cells (not recorded which) from PBMCs. Here the CDR3 DNA reads TGTGCCAGCAGTTTACCCGGGGGTTCCTACGAGCAGTACTTC. Translated: CASSLPGGSYEQYF.